The rows below give T cell receptor beta chains drawn from one sample of a study of T cells in Graves' hyperthyroidism and ophthalmopathy. Each CDR3 protein gets one entry after TCRdb re-called the multiplex PCR reads with MiXCR. The sample lists 550,000 to 600,000 distinct CDR3 sequences; roughly 46% were seen once. Sample: peripheral blood or thyroid tissue (not recorded which). These receptors all stem from an adult woman with Graves' disease, either hyperthyroidism or ophthalmopathy (not recorded which). The CDR3 runs from the conserved cysteine through the conserved F or W. The D gene is left open where the match is weak. Clone size is not always given. Where it is, it says once, few, many or a class for expanded clones.

. TRBJ2-2 TRBD1 TRBV10-1 CASSTGQSLNTGELFF TGCGCCAGCAGTACGGGACAGTCTCTGAACACCGGGGAGCTGTTTTTT
. TRBJ1-2 . TRBV5-1 CASSGRDSAYEQGFGYTF TGCGCCAGCAGCGGACGGGACTCCGCCTACGAGCAGGGCTTTGGCTACACCTTC
few TRBJ2-7 . TRBV10-3 CAVHRGNLKQRGVDEQYF TGTGCCGTCCACAGGGGGAACCTAAAACAGCGGGGGGTCGACGAGCAGTACTTC
. TRBJ1-1 . TRBV2 CASSELGENTEAFF TGTGCCAGCAGTGAACTGGGAGAGAACACTGAAGCTTTCTTT
once TRBJ2-7 . TRBV5-6 CASSKNIYRDSEQYF TGTGCCAGCAGCAAAAATATTTATAGGGATAGCGAGCAGTACTTC
many TRBJ1-2 TRBD1 TRBV7-2 CASSFRDREHGYTF TGTGCCAGCAGCTTTAGGGACAGGGAGCATGGCTACACCTTC
. TRBJ1-1 . TRBV5-1 CASSYTGRTEAFF TGCGCCAGCAGCTATACAGGGAGAACTGAAGCTTTCTTT
. TRBJ2-2 . TRBV7-2 CASSFLAGGPTGSCFF .
many TRBJ1-2 TRBD1 TRBV5-5 CASIPPGTANYGYTF TGTGCCAGCATACCACCCGGGACAGCTAACTATGGCTACACCTTC
few TRBJ2-5 . TRBV7-2 CASSSGGSGTQYF TGTGCCAGCAGTTCTGGGGGGTCCGGGACCCAGTACTTC
few TRBJ1-2 . TRBV7-6 CASSTDTNYGYTF TGTGCCAGCAGCACGGACACCAACTATGGCTACACCTTC
few TRBJ2-2 . TRBV5-1 CASSSLGVGELFF TGCGCCAGCAGCTCCCTTGGGGTCGGGGAGCTGTTTTTT
. TRBJ1-3 . TRBV7-9 CASSLSGYTIYF TGTGCCAGCAGCTTGTCGGGATACACCATATATTTT
. TRBJ1-5 TRBD1 TRBV2 CASSEEARGAQPQHF TGTGCCAGCAGTGAAGAGGCCAGGGGGGCTCAGCCCCAGCATTTT
. TRBJ2-6 . TRBV19 CASSIPGANVLTF TGTGCCAGTAGTATCCCCGGGGCCAACGTCCTGACTTTC
many TRBJ1-2 . TRBV19 CASSMANYGYTF TGTGCCAGTAGTATGGCTAACTATGGCTACACCTTC
many TRBJ2-1 . TRBV2 CASTTGHNEQFF TGTGCCAGCACGACAGGACACAATGAGCAGTTCTTC
few TRBJ1-6 . TRBV20-1 CSARDVQYNSPLHF TGCAGTGCTAGAGACGTACAGTATAATTCACCCCTCCACTTT
many TRBJ1-4 . TRBV10-2 CASSDSGFTTNEKLFF TGCGCCAGCAGTGACTCGGGGTTTACAACTAATGAAAAACTGTTTTTT
many TRBJ2-7 TRBD2 TRBV11-2 CASSWGGTSGSYEQYF TGTGCCAGCAGCTGGGGGGGGACTAGCGGTTCCTACGAGCAGTACTTC
. TRBJ1-2 . TRBV12-3/TRBV12-4 CASSSGGAHPSYGYTF TGTGCCAGCAGTTCTGGGGGGGCGCACCCCAGCTATGGCTACACCTTC
. TRBJ1-1 . TRBV12-3/TRBV12-4 CASTPGSGGMNTEAFF TGTGCCAGCACGCCGGGGTCGGGGGGGATGAACACTGAAGCTTTCTTT
. TRBJ1-6 . TRBV5-1 CASSSGTPNSPLHF TGCGCCAGCAGTTCCGGGACACCAAATTCACCCCTCCACTTT
many TRBJ2-7 TRBD2 TRBV20-1 CSARGLAGYYEQYF TGCAGTGCCAGAGGCCTAGCGGGCTACTACGAGCAGTACTTC
. TRBJ1-2 TRBD1 TRBV2 CASLPFPGQGGYGYTF TGTGCCAGCTTACCCTTCCCGGGACAGGGGGGGTATGGCTACACCTTC
. TRBJ2-1 . TRBV29-1 CSVEYRVWGQFF TGCAGCGTTGAATATCGCGTTTGGGGGCAGTTCTTC
few TRBJ2-5 . TRBV5-1 CASSFSGVETQYF TGCGCCAGCAGCTTCTCGGGGGTGGAGACCCAGTACTTC
many TRBJ2-7 TRBD1 TRBV20-1 CSAQATGPGRYF TGCAGTGCACAGGCGACAGGGCCTGGTCGGTACTTC
once TRBJ2-7 TRBD1 TRBV10-3 CAVSESGTGRHEQYF TGTGCCGTCAGTGAGTCCGGGACAGGGAGACACGAGCAGTACTTC
. TRBJ2-5 . TRBV15 CATSRDLIQETQYF TGTGCCACCAGCAGAGATCTAATACAAGAGACCCAGTACTTC
. TRBJ2-6 . TRBV7-2 CASNPPGAGANVLTF TGTGCCAGCAACCCCCCAGGGGCCGGGGCCAACGTCCTGACTTTC
once TRBJ1-2 . TRBV25-1 CASSLGGQGDYGHTF TGTGCCAGCAGCTTAGGGGGGCAGGGAGACTATGGCCACACCTTC
. TRBJ1-2 . TRBV27 CASSSSTVTGYTF TGTGCCAGCAGTTCCTCAACAGTCACTGGCTACACCTTC
. TRBJ2-2 . TRBV24-1 CATSDPQSGQSELFF TGTGCCACCAGTGATCCGCAGTCCGGACAGTCAGAGCTGTTTTTT
. TRBJ2-5 TRBD2 TRBV2 CASSGGGGRETQYF TGTGCCAGCAGTGGGGGCGGGGGTAGAGAGACCCAGTACTTC
many TRBJ2-2 TRBD1 TRBV5-1 CASSLGQGQAGELFF TGCGCCAGCAGCTTAGGACAGGGCCAAGCCGGGGAGCTGTTTTTT
few TRBJ2-5 . TRBV19 CASSPPIPGAQETQYF TGTGCCAGCTCACCACCGATTCCGGGGGCCCAAGAGACCCAGTACTTC